The entry below describes one TCR beta chain. The sample is drawn from a study of blood T cell repertoires in COVID-19. Measured with immunoSEQ multiplex PCR; TCRdb has only the in-frame clones, and not every one. Of 250,000 to 350,000 clones listed, about 85% were seen once; the top ten hold roughly 2.2%. CDR1 and CDR2 (germline): MDHEN, SYDVKM. Between the trimmed V and J ends, which lost 7 bases and 4 bases, there was a span of 16 bases. The CDR3 spans 14 residues. The rearrangement joins TRBV28 to TRBJ1-2; weak D call: TRBD1 (6 bases). This clonotype was sampled from a woman aged 50 to 60 who had recovered from COVID-19. The sample taken for sequencing was peripheral blood. The CDR3 loop reads CASTLGGAVYGYTF. CDR3 DNA: TGTGCCAGCACCCTGGGGGGGGCGGTCTATGGCTACACCTTC.